A single sample gave rise to the 18 T cell receptor beta chains below, sequenced in a study of T cell repertoires in aging, cancer and after chemotherapy. Peripheral blood genomic DNA, not sorted cells or RNA, was the template. Rearranged V-D-J TRB sequences were amplified with a mixed TRB-A/B primer pool. TCRdb ran MiXCR on the multiplex PCR reads and lists one entry per CDR3 protein. This table has just over 1,000 distinct CDR3 sequences, 25% to 30% appearing once. The sequencing sample was made of blood. Receptors were obtained from a human donor with a solid tumor.

This clonotype was seen a few times. The chain joins TRBV5-1 to TRBJ2-7; 7 bases agree with TRBD2. V dropped 5 bases and J dropped 4; count of bases not matched to a gene: 12. There are 15 residues in the CDR3. Germline loops: CDR1 SGHRS, CDR2 YFSETQ. CDR3 amino acids: CASSPSGAEIYEQYF. The DNA for the CDR3 is TGCGCCAGCAGTCCGAGCGGGGCTGAGATTTACGAGCAGTACTTC.

The gene calls are TRBV12-3 or TRBV12-4 and TRBJ1-5; 8 bases agree with TRBD1. J gave up 4 bases and V 5 bases, and 13 bases lay outside the gene matches. This CDR3 contains 17 residues. Here the CDR3 reads CASSKGQAQPGNQPQHF. CDR3 bases: TGTGCCAGCAGTAAGGGACAGGCTCAACCTGGAAATCAGCCCCAGCATTTT.

The gene calls are TRBV12-5 and TRBJ2-1; D is perhaps TRBD2 (7 bases). The V end lost 6 bases, the J end lost 4 bases, and 16 bases lay between the germline ends. The CDR3 length is 15 residues. Germline V gives CDR1 LGHNT, CDR2 FRNRAP. The DNA of the CDR3 is TGTGCTAGTGGCGCGTCGGGGGGCAGTTACAATGAGCAGTTCTTC. It codes for CASGASGGSYNEQFF.

The chain has TRBV20-1 and TRBJ2-7; the D gene could be TRBD1 or TRBD2 (6 bases each). V shed 6 bases and J shed 7 bases, with 19 bases lying between them. Germline CDR1 is DFQATT and CDR2 is SNEGSKA (reference sequence). The CDR3 is 13 amino acids. The CDR3 here is CSAKPGGQIEQYF. The DNA of the CDR3 is TGCAGTGCCAAACCCGGGGGCCAAATAGAGCAGTACTTC.

CDR3 sequence: CSARDRGDRGIWSGETQYF. As DNA, the CDR3 is TGCAGTGCTAGAGATCGTGGAGACAGAGGTATTTGGTCGGGAGAGACCCAGTACTTC. The V call is TRBV20-1, the J call TRBJ2-5; D possibly corresponds to TRBD1 (5 bases). Germline assignment: CDR1 DFQATT and CDR2 SNEGSKA (reference sequence). Deletions cut 0 bases from V and 4 bases from J, with 27 bases between. CDR3 length: 19 amino acids.

This clonotype ranks as large. V and J are TRBV27 and TRBJ2-1, with D possibly matching TRBD2 (6 bases). This CDR3 spans 16 amino acids. The V and J ends lost 3 bases and 8 bases respectively, with 20 bases between them. CDR1 and CDR2 (germline): MNHEY, SMNVEV (reference sequence). DNA of the CDR3: TGTGCCAGCAGTTTGTTCCCTGGCGGGACGCGCGATGAGCAGTTCTTC. It yields the protein CASSLFPGGTRDEQFF.

Details on this clonotype: Likely a read error: the CDR3 ends without its conserved phenylalanine or tryptophan. The chain couples TRBV29-1 to TRBJ2-7, with unresolved D. There are 11 residues in the CDR3. CDR1 SQVTM and CDR2 ANQGSEA come from the germline V gene. V gave up 7 bases and J gave up 1 base, with 8 bases separating them. The CDR3 nucleotides are TGCAGCGCCTACGGATCCTACGAGCAGTACGGC. Its protein is CSAYGSYEQYG.

The chain joins TRBV20-1 to TRBJ1-2; D not certain. The CDR3 spans 14 residues. CDR1 DFQATT and CDR2 SNEGSKA come from the germline V gene (reference sequence). V gave up 3 bases and J gave up 5 bases, with 16 bases separating them. In DNA form, the CDR3 reads TGCAGTGCTAGCACGATTGGGGAAATTTATGGCTACACCTTC. Its protein product is CSASTIGEIYGYTF.

This clonotype is labeled as large. V usage is TRBV30 and J usage is TRBJ1-4; TRBD1 might be the D (6 bases). Germline V gene data show CDR1 as GTSNPN and CDR2 as SVGIG (reference sequence). V lost 2 bases and J 7 bases, leaving 17 bases between the germline ends. The CDR3 is 15 amino acids. The CDR3 sequence: CAWSSLGRGSEKLFF. The CDR3 DNA reads TGTGCCTGGAGTTCGTTAGGGAGGGGGAGTGAAAAACTGTTTTTT.

This clonotype is medium-sized. J is TRBJ1-5 and V is TRBV27; TRBD1 matches 8 bases. Germline V gene data show CDR1 as MNHEY and CDR2 as SMNVEV (reference sequence). The CDR3 is 13 residues long. The V and J ends lost 4 bases and 9 bases, in that order; junction bases with no gene match: 5. The CDR3 here is CASSWQGAGPQHF. DNA of the CDR3: TGTGCCAGCAGTTGGCAGGGGGCTGGGCCCCAGCATTTT.

This clonotype was seen more than once but under ten times. This may arise from a read error, as a much more abundant clone is one base away. The chain uses TRBV27 and TRBJ2-7; D possibly matches TRBD1 or TRBD2 (5 bases each). The CDR3 runs 14 residues. The germline V gene has CDR1 MNHEY and CDR2 SMNVEV (reference sequence). The CDR3 spells CVSRPSRGPYEQYF. As DNA, the CDR3 is TGTGTCAGCAGACCATCGAGGGGACCCTACGAGCAGTACTTC.

In its sample, this clonotype is large (0.1 to 1%). V is TRBV6-5 and J is TRBJ2-5, with D uncertain. Germline assignment: CDR1 MNHEY and CDR2 SVGAGI. There are 13 residues in the CDR3. V shed 4 bases and J shed 5 bases, with 11 bases lying between them. The CDR3 loop is CASSWSNLETQYF. The CDR3 coding sequence is TGTGCCAGCAGTTGGAGTAATTTGGAGACCCAGTACTTC.

This chain uses TRBV20-1 with TRBJ2-1; 7 bases align to TRBD2. J lost 0 bases, V lost 3 bases, and 2 bases had no gene match. The CDR3 totals 14 residues. Germline CDR1 DFQATT, CDR2 SNEGSKA (reference sequence). CDR3 in amino acids: CSARSGNSYNEQFF. DNA of the CDR3: TGCAGTGCTAGGAGCGGGAACTCCTACAATGAGCAGTTCTTC.

The gene calls are TRBV28 and TRBJ1-4; tentatively, D is TRBD1 (5 bases). The V end lost 5 bases, the J end lost 7 bases, and 17 bases lay between the germline ends. The germline gives CDR1 MDHEN, CDR2 SYDVKM. This CDR3 is built from 15 residues. This chain's CDR3 is CASSTGGGIGEKLFF. The CDR3 DNA reads TGTGCCAGCAGTACGGGGGGAGGGATTGGTGAAAAACTGTTTTTT.

The rearrangement uses TRBV20-1 and TRBJ1-5; 7 bases agree with TRBD1. Germline CDR1 DFQATT, CDR2 SNEGSKA (reference sequence). V lost 2 bases and J lost 6; bases outside the gene matches: 16. The CDR3 consists of 17 residues. The CDR3 here is CSARPDRELAYGQPQHF. The CDR3 DNA follows: TGCAGTGCTAGACCCGACAGGGAATTGGCGTATGGTCAGCCCCAGCATTTT.

This rearrangement joins TRBV2 to TRBJ2-7; D is undetermined. Trimming left V 5 bases short and J 1 base short, with 21 bases between. The CDR3 consists of 17 residues. Germline loops: CDR1 SNHLY, CDR2 FYNNEI. The DNA of the CDR3 is TGTGCCAGCAGTTCCCGGACGGACGACTGGGTTTCCTACGAGCAGTACTTC. It specifies CASSSRTDDWVSYEQYF.

This clonotype was seen more than once but under ten times. V usage is TRBV4-2 and J usage is TRBJ2-6; possibly TRBD1 for D (5 bases). Germline V gene lookup returns CDR1 LGHNA and CDR2 YNFKEQ. The CDR3 runs to 17 residues. V was clipped by 6 bases and J by 0 bases, with 15 bases between them. This CDR3 reads CASSGAERISGANVLTF. The CDR3 DNA is TGTGCCAGCAGTGGGGCAGAAAGAATCTCTGGGGCCAACGTCCTGACTTTC.

A note on this clonotype: This may come from a read error, since a much larger clone is one base off. The chain is built from TRBV5-6 and TRBJ1-2; 7 bases are a match to TRBD1. V lost 1 base to trimming and J lost 5 bases; unmatched junction nucleotides: 11. The CDR3 spans 16 residues. Germline CDR1 and CDR2: SGHDT and YYEEEE. The CDR3: CASSLPPPGQQYGYTF. The CDR3 DNA reads TGTGCCAGCAGCTTGCCCCCCCCGGGACAGCAATATGGCTACACCTTC.